This TCR beta chain was documented in a study of T cells after yellow fever vaccination. TCRdb itself ran the 5' RACE reads through MiXCR, one entry per CDR3 protein. The profile shows over 300,000 distinct CDR3 sequences, 6.8% of them singletons. Germline V gene data show CDR1 as SGHDT and CDR2 as YYEEEE. CDR3 length equals 15 residues. Trimming took off 1 base at V and 4 bases at J, with 12 bases between the two ends. The chain recombines TRBV5-6 with TRBJ1-3, with TRBD1 as a possible D gene (6 bases). The TCR was taken from a young man who received the YFV17D yellow fever vaccine. The sample in question was PBMCs, obtained roughly seven weeks after the first yellow fever vaccination. Here the CDR3 DNA reads TGTGCCAGCAGCTTGAGAGGGGGGCCCGGAAACACCATATATTTT. Residues: CASSLRGGPGNTIYF.